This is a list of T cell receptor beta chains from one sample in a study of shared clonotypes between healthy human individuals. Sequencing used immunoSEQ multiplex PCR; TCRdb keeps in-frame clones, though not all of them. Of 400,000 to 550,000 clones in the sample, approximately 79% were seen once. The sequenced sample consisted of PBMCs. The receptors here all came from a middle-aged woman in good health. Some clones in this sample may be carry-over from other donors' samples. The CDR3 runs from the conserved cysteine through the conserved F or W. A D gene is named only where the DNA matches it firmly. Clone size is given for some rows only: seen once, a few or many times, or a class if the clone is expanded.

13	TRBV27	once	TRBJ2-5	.	CASSGPTLETQYF	TGTGCCAGCAGTGGGCCCACCTTGGAGACCCAGTACTTC
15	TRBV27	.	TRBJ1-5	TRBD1	CASSFRQGENQPQHF	TGTGCCAGCAGTTTCCGACAGGGGGAGAATCAGCCCCAGCATTTT
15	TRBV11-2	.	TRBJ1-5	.	CASSLSDRLNQPQHF	TGTGCCAGCAGCTTAAGTGACAGGTTAAATCAGCCCCAGCATTTT
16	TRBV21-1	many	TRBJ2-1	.	CASSKERAGSYNEQFF	TGTGCCAGCAGCAAAGAGAGAGCAGGGAGCTACAATGAGCAGTTCTTC
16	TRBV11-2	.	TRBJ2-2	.	CASSLSSGANTGELFF	TGTGCCAGCAGCTTATCATCTGGGGCGAACACCGGGGAGCTGTTTTTT
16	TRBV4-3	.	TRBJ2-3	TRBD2	CASSQVGLAVSDTQYF	TGCGCCAGCAGCCAAGTGGGACTAGCGGTTTCAGATACGCAGTATTTT
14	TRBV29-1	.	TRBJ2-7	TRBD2	CSAAEAGAVYEQYF	TGCAGCGCCGCTGAAGCGGGAGCTGTCTACGAGCAGTACTTC
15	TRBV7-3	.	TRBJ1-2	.	CASSPGGQAAYGYTF	TGTGCCAGCAGCCCCGGGGGGCAGGCTGCCTATGGCTACACCTTC
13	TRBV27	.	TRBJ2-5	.	CASKTRSGETQYF	TGTGCCAGCAAAACCCGGAGTGGAGAGACCCAGTACTTC
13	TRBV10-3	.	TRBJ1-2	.	CAISEQGNYGYTF	TGTGCCATCAGTGAGCAGGGGAACTATGGCTACACCTTC
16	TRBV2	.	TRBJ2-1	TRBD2	CASKWSSGSLANEQFF	TGTGCCAGCAAGTGGTCTAGCGGGAGTCTAGCAAATGAGCAGTTCTTC
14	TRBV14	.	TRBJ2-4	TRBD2	CASSQLAGKNIQYF	TGTGCCAGCAGCCAGTTAGCGGGAAAGAACATTCAGTACTTC
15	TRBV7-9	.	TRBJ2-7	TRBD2	CASSPGLGSSYEQYF	TGTGCCAGCAGCCCAGGACTAGGGAGCTCCTACGAGCAGTACTTC
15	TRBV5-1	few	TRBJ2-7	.	CATRPRAGQAYEQYF	TGCGCCACCCGCCCCCGGGCAGGGCAAGCCTACGAGCAGTACTTC
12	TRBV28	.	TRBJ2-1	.	CASSNEVGEQFF	TGTGCCAGCAGTAACGAGGTGGGTGAGCAGTTCTTC
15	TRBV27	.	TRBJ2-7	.	CASSFSDGSSYEQYF	TGTGCCAGCAGTTTCTCGGACGGCAGCTCCTACGAGCAGTACTTC
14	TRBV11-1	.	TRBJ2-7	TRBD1	CASSFGTGFYEQYF	TGTGCCAGCAGCTTTGGGACAGGGTTCTACGAGCAGTACTTC
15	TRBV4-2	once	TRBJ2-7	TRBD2	CASSQGASGSYEQYF	TGTGCCAGCAGCCAAGGGGCTAGCGGATCCTACGAGCAGTACTTC
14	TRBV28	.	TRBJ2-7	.	CASSLSGPPYEQYF	TGTGCCAGCAGTTTATCAGGGCCACCCTACGAGCAGTACTTC
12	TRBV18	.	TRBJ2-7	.	CASSQGRYEQYF	TGTGCCAGCTCGCAGGGGCGGTACGAGCAGTACTTC
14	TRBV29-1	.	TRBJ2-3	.	CSVEAGGGADTQYF	TGCAGCGTTGAAGCCGGAGGGGGCGCAGATACGCAGTATTTT
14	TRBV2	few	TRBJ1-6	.	CATALQVSNSPLHF	TGTGCCACTGCCCTACAGGTTTCTAATTCACCCCTCCACTTT
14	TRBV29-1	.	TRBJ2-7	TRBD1	CSVKDRESSYEQYF	TGCAGCGTAAAAGACAGGGAGAGCTCCTACGAGCAGTACTTC
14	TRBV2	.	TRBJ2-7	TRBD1	CASSWTGVPYEQYF	TGTGCCAGCAGTTGGACAGGGGTCCCCTACGAGCAGTACTTC
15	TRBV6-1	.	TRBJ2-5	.	CASSEMAAGVETQYF	TGTGCCAGCAGTGAAATGGCGGCCGGGGTGGAGACCCAGTACTTC
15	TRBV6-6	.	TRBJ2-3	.	CASSPRMVRTDTQYF	TGTGCCAGCAGTCCCCGAATGGTTCGCACAGATACGCAGTATTTT
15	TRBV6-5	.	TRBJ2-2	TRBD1	CASTIGTGYTGELFF	TGTGCCAGCACCATCGGGACAGGGTACACCGGGGAGCTGTTTTTT
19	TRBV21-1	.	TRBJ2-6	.	CASSSGQGAVDSGANVLTF	TGTGCCAGCAGCTCGGGACAGGGGGCCGTCGACTCTGGGGCCAACGTCCTGACTTTC
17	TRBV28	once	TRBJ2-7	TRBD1	CASSFLSWDRETYEQYF	TGTGCCAGCAGTTTTCTTTCTTGGGACAGGGAAACCTACGAGCAGTACTTC
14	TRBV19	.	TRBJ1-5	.	CASSPPNSNQPQHF	TGTGCCAGTAGTCCTCCAAATAGCAATCAGCCCCAGCATTTT
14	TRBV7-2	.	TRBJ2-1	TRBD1	CASSTGTGYNEQFF	TGTGCCAGCAGCACCGGGACAGGCTACAATGAGCAGTTCTTC
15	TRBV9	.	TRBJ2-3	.	CASSVEGSRGDTQYF	TGTGCCAGCAGCGTAGAGGGGAGTAGGGGAGATACGCAGTATTTT
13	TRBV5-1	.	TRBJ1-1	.	CASSWGTRTEAFF	TGCGCCAGCAGCTGGGGCACTAGGACTGAAGCTTTCTTT
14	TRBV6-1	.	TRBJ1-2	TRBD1	CASRTGPGDYGYTF	TGTGCCAGCAGGACAGGGCCGGGGGACTATGGCTACACCTTC
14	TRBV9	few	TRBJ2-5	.	CASSVTSSLETQYF	TGTGCCAGCAGCGTCACGTCGAGTTTAGAGACCCAGTACTTC
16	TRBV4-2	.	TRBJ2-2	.	CASSQEVGQNTGELFF	TGTGCCAGCAGCCAAGAGGTGGGACAGAACACCGGGGAGCTGTTTTTT
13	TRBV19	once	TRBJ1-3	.	CASKQGAGNTIYF	TGTGCCAGCAAACAGGGTGCTGGAAACACCATATATTTT
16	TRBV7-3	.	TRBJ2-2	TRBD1	CASSLTPTGTTGELFF	TGTGCCAGCAGCTTAACCCCGACAGGGACCACCGGGGAGCTGTTTTTT
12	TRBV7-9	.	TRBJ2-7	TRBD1	CASSPDRDEQYF	TGTGCCAGCAGCCCGGACAGGGACGAGCAGTACTTC
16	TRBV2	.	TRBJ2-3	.	CASTMSGIFGADTQYF	TGTGCCAGCACAATGTCCGGAATTTTTGGGGCAGATACGCAGTATTTT
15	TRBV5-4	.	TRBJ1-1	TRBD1	CASSWGTGLNTEAFF	TGTGCCAGCAGCTGGGGGACAGGCTTGAACACTGAAGCTTTCTTT
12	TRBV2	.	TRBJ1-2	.	CASRPAIYGYTF	TGTGCCAGCAGGCCAGCCATCTATGGCTACACCTTC
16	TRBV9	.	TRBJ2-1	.	CASSVGGSNAYNEQFF	TGTGCCAGCAGCGTAGGGGGTTCTAATGCCTACAATGAGCAGTTCTTC
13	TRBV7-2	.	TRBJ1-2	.	CASSLPARRGYTF	TGTGCCAGCAGCTTACCGGCCCGACGAGGCTACACCTTC
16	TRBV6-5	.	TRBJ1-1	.	CASSYYFSRENTEAFF	TGTGCCAGCAGTTACTATTTTTCGAGGGAGAACACTGAAGCTTTCTTT
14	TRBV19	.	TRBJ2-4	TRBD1	CASTAAGTENIQYF	TGTGCCAGTACCGCCGCCGGGACAGAAAACATTCAGTACTTC
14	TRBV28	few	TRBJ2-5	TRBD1	CASRDRGGSETQYF	TGTGCCAGCAGGGACAGGGGAGGTTCGGAGACCCAGTACTTC
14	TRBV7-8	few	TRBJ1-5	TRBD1	CASSLDRSNQPQHF	TGTGCCAGCAGCTTGGACAGGAGCAATCAGCCCCAGCATTTT
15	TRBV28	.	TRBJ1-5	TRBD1	CASSAGTGGNQPQHF	TGTGCCAGCAGTGCCGGGACAGGGGGCAATCAGCCCCAGCATTTT
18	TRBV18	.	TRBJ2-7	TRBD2	CASSPPMGAGTDRDEQYF	TGTGCCAGCTCACCACCGATGGGAGCGGGAACAGACCGGGACGAGCAGTACTTC
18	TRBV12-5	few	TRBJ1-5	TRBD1	CASGYRERGLYSNQPQHF	TGTGCTAGTGGTTACCGGGAAAGGGGGCTCTATAGCAATCAGCCCCAGCATTTT